These T cell receptor beta chains were read from a single sample in a study of T and B cells in COVID-19 patients. In TCRdb, the multiplex PCR reads were re-called with MiXCR into one record per CDR3 protein. The sample lists fewer than 15,000 distinct CDR3 sequences; 29% were seen once. The sample consisted of blood. The source of these receptors is a human donor who had recovered from COVID-19. Each CDR3 is given with its conserved first and last residue. D genes are given only for firm matches. Where a row states a size, it is once, few, many or the class of an expanded clone; other rows omit it.

d_call j_call clone_size v_call cdr3_nt cdr3_aa
NA TRBJ2-2 medium-sized TRBV19 TGTGCCAGTAGTATCCCCGGAGGTTGGACCGGGGAGCTGTTTTTT CASSIPGGWTGELFF
TRBD2 TRBJ2-2 once TRBV29-1 TGCACCGTCGGACTAGCGGGAGCCGGATCGAACACCGGGGAGCTGTTTTTT CTVGLAGAGSNTGELFF
NA TRBJ2-1 NA TRBV24-1 TGTGCCACCAGTGATGCCCCGACGGATCTACAAAACAATGAGCAGTTCTTC CATSDAPTDLQNNEQFF
NA TRBJ2-3 NA TRBV12-3/TRBV12-4 TGTGCCAGCAGTTTGGGCGGTGGCACAGATACGCAGTATTTT CASSLGGGTDTQYF
NA TRBJ1-4 NA TRBV5-1 TGCGCCAGCAGATGGCAATTTAATGAAAAACTGTTTTTT CASRWQFNEKLFF
NA TRBJ2-1 NA TRBV29-1 TGCAGCGTTGGGGCTGGGGGCTACAATGAGCAGTTCTTC CSVGAGGYNEQFF
TRBD1 TRBJ1-1 NA TRBV20-1 TGCAGTGCTAGGAACCCCGGGACAGGGAAGAACACTGAAGCTTTCTTT CSARNPGTGKNTEAFF
NA TRBJ2-1 many TRBV5-4 TGTGCCAGCAGCTTGACCGGTGAGCAGTTCTTC CASSLTGEQFF
TRBD2 TRBJ2-7 NA TRBV7-2 TGTGCCAGCAGCTTAGCGGGACAGCGGGGGGCATACGAGCAGTACTTC CASSLAGQRGAYEQYF
NA TRBJ1-5 NA TRBV19 TGTGCCAGTAGTATAGGCTTGACCGGACTGTTACTCAATCAGCCCCAGCATTTT CASSIGLTGLLLNQPQHF
NA TRBJ2-3 NA TRBV6-1 TGTGCCAGCGGCCGGGACAGCACAGATACGCAGTATTTT CASGRDSTDTQYF
TRBD1 TRBJ1-2 NA TRBV19 TGTGCCAGTATACAGAAGGGGGCCTTTGGCTACACCTTC CASIQKGAFGYTF
TRBD1 TRBJ2-5 medium-sized TRBV15 TGTGCCACCAGCAGAGAGGGGAGGACAGGGGCGGCCCAGTACTTC CATSREGRTGAAQYF
TRBD1 TRBJ1-5 NA TRBV12-3/TRBV12-4 TGTGCCAGCAGTTACCCCAGACAGGGTATGGGGCAGCCCCAGCATTTT CASSYPRQGMGQPQHF
NA TRBJ2-6 NA TRBV24-1 TGTGCCACCAGTGATGTTCAGGGTACTCACTCTGGGGCCAACGTCCTGACTTTC CATSDVQGTHSGANVLTF
NA TRBJ2-7 NA TRBV10-3 TGTGCCATCAGTGAGTCAGGTACCCCAGAGGTTTACGAGCAGTACTTC CAISESGTPEVYEQYF
NA TRBJ1-5 NA TRBV6-1 TGTGCCAGCAGTTTGAGGCTGAGCAATCAGCCCCAGCATTTT CASSLRLSNQPQHF
TRBD1 TRBJ2-1 many TRBV12-3/TRBV12-4 TGTGCCAGCAGTTTAGACAGGGGAGTCTACAATGAGCAGTTCTTC CASSLDRGVYNEQFF
TRBD2 TRBJ2-1 few TRBV12-3/TRBV12-4 TGTGCCAGCAGTTTTATGGGACTAGCGGGATGGAGCGATGAGCAGTTCTTC CASSFMGLAGWSDEQFF
NA TRBJ2-3 NA TRBV18 TGTGCCAGCTCACCCCTCCCTGACCCAGATACGCAGTATTTT CASSPLPDPDTQYF
TRBD2 TRBJ2-5 NA TRBV6-4 TGTGCCATCAGTGGAGCGGGAGCTGGGGAGACCCAGTACTTC CAISGAGAGETQYF
NA TRBJ2-3 medium-sized TRBV5-4 TGTGCCAGCAGCTTGCAGGGCACAGATACGCAGTATTTT CASSLQGTDTQYF
NA TRBJ1-1 NA TRBV20-1 TGCAGTGCCCGAAAGACAAACACTGAAGCTTTCTTT CSARKTNTEAFF
NA TRBJ1-2 NA TRBV6-2/TRBV6-3 TGTGCCAGCAGTACCCCGACGGGAAAATATGGCTACACCTTC CASSTPTGKYGYTF
NA TRBJ1-5 NA TRBV7-2 TGTGCCAGCAGCTTAATCGGGGGTGGCAATCAGCCCCAGCATTTT CASSLIGGGNQPQHF
NA TRBJ1-5 few TRBV5-6 TGTGCCAGCAGCTTGGCCGGGGGAAATCAGCCCCAGCATTTT CASSLAGGNQPQHF
TRBD1 TRBJ1-5 few TRBV6-5 TGTGCCAGCAGAACAGGGGGCGCGAAGGGACAGCCCCAGCATTTT CASRTGGAKGQPQHF